This T cell receptor (beta chain) was identified in a study of shared clonotypes between healthy human individuals. Looking at the study overall: Three CD4 naive, three CD4 memory, two CD8 naive and one CD8 memory plate were used per donor. Study-wide results and limits: Genetic and exposure-history diversity was limited by the few donors.

Naive-designated CD8 cells lacked CD45RO, were positively enriched for CCR7, and omitted terminally differentiated effector memory CD45RA+ cells. This clone was seen a few times. The target antigen is unknown. With V trimmed by 4 bases and J by 1 base, 3 bases remained unmatched. The germline V gene encodes CDR1 SGDLS and CDR2 YYNGEE. There are 14 residues in the CDR3. Generated by immunoSEQ multiplex PCR, the TCRdb table keeps only in-frame clones and is missing some. This sample has around 1.9 million clones, with 85% to 95% found just once. Sequencing used naive CD8+ T cells from PBMCs. The V call is TRBV9, the J call TRBJ1-1; 8 bases fit TRBD1. The sequence was obtained from a man between 18 and 35 years old in good health. Some clones in this sample may be carry-over from other donors' samples. CDR3 coding DNA: TGTGCCAGCAGCACCGGACAGGGGAACACTGAAGCTTTCTTT. Translated, it gives CASSTGQGNTEAFF.